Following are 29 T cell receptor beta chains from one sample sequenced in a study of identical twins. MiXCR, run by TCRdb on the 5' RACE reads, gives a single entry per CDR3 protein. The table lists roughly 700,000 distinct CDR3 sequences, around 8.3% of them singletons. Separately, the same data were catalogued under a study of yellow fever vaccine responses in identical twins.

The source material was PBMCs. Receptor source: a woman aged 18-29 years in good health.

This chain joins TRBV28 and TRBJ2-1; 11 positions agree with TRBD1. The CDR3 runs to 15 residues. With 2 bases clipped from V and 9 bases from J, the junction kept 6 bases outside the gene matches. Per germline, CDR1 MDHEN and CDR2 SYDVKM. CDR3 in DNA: TGTGCCAGCAGTTTAATTGGACAGGGGGCTTTTGAGCAGTTCTTC. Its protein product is CASSLIGQGAFEQFF. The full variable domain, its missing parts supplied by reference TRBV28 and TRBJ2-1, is DVKVTQSSRYLVKRTGEKVFLECVQDMDHENMFWYRQDPGLGLRLIYFSYDVKMKEKGDIPEGYSVSREKKERFSLILESASTNQTSMYLCASSLIGQGAFEQFFGPGTRLTVL.

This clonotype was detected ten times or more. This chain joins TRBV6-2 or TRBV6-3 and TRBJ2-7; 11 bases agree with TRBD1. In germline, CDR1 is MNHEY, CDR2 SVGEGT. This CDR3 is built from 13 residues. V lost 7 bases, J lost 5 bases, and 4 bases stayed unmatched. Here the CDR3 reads CASTGQGVNEQYF. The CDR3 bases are TGTGCCAGCACGGGACAGGGGGTCAACGAGCAGTACTTC.

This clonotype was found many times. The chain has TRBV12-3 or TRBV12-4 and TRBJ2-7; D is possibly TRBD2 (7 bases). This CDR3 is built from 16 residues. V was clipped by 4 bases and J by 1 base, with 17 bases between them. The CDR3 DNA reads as TGTGCCAGCAGTTCAGAAGGGGGGGGAGCTTCCTACGAGCAGTACTTC. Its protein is CASSSEGGGASYEQYF.

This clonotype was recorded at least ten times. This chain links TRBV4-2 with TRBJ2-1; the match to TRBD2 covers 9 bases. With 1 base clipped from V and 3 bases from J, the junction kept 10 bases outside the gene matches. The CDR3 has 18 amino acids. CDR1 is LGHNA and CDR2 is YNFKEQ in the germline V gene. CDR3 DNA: TGTGCCAGCAGCCAAGTTTCGGCGGGAGGGATAGACTACAATGAGCAGTTCTTC. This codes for CASSQVSAGGIDYNEQFF.

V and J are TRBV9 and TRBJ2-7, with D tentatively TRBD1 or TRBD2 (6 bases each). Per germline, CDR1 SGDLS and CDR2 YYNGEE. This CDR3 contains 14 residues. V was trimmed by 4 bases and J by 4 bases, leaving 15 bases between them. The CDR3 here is CASSKGPGAYEQYF. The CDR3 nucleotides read TGTGCCAGCAGCAAGGGCCCGGGGGCGTACGAGCAGTACTTC.

The CDR3, as DNA: TGTGCCAGCAGCCGCTACCAAGGGAGTTCGGGGGCCAACGTCCTGACTTTC. Protein product: CASSRYQGSSGANVLTF. The rearrangement joins TRBV6-1 to TRBJ2-6; D possibly corresponds to TRBD2 (5 bases). Germline V gene data show CDR1 as MNHNS and CDR2 as SASEGT. V lost 6 bases and J lost 4, with 19 bases in between. The CDR3 has 17 amino acids.

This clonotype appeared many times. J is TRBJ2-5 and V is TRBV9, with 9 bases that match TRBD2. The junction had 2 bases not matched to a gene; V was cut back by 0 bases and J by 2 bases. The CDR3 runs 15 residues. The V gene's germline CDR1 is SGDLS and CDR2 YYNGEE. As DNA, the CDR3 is TGTGCCAGCAGCGTAGTAGCGGGGGTTCAAGAGACCCAGTACTTC. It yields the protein CASSVVAGVQETQYF.

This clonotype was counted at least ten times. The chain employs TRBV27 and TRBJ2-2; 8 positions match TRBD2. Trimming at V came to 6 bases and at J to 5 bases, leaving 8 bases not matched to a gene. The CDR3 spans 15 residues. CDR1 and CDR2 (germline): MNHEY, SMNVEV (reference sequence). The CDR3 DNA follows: TGTGCCAGCAGCGACAGGCTAGCGGGTACCGGGGAGCTGTTTTTT. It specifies CASSDRLAGTGELFF.

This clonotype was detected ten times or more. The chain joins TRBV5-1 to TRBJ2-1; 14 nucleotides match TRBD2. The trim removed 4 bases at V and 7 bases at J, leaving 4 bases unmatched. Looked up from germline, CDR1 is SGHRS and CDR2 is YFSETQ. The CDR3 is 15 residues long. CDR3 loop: CASSAGLAGVNEQFF. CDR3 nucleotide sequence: TGCGCCAGCAGCGCGGGACTAGCGGGGGTAAATGAGCAGTTCTTC.

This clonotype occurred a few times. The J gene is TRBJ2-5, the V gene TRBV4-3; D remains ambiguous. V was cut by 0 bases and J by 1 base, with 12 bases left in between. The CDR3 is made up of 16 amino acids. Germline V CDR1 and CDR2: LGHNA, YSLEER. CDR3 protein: CASSQDGSAFQETQYF. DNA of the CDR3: TGCGCCAGCAGCCAAGACGGCTCAGCGTTCCAAGAGACCCAGTACTTC.

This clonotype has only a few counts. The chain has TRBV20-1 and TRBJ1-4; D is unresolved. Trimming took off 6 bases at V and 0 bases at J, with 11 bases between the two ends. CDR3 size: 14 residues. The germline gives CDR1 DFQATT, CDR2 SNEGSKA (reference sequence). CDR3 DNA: TGCAGTGCCAACACGGATGCAACTAATGAAAAACTGTTTTTT. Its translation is CSANTDATNEKLFF.

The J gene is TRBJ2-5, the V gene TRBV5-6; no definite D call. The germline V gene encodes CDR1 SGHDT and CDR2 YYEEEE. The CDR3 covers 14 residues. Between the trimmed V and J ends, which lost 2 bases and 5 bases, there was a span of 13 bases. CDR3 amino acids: CASSLNPPGETQYF. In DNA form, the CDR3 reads TGTGCCAGCAGCTTAAACCCCCCTGGGGAGACCCAGTACTTC.

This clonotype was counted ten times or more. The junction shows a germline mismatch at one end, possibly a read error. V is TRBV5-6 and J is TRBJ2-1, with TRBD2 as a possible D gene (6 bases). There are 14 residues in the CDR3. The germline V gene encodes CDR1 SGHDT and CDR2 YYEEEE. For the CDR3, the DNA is TGTGCCAGCACCTTGGGGGGATCCTACAATGAGCAGTTCTTC. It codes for CASTLGGSYNEQFF.

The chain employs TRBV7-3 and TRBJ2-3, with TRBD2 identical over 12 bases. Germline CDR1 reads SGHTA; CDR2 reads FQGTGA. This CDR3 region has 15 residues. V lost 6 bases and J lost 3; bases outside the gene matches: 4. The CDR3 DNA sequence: TGTGCCAGCAGGGCTAGCGGGGGGGCTACAGATACGCAGTATTTT. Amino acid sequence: CASRASGGATDTQYF.

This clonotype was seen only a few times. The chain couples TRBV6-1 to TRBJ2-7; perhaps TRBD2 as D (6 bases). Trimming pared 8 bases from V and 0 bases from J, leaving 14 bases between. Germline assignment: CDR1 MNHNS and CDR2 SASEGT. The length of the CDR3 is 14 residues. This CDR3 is CASLRGQSSYEQYF. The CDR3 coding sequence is TGTGCCAGCTTGCGGGGCCAGAGCTCCTACGAGCAGTACTTC.

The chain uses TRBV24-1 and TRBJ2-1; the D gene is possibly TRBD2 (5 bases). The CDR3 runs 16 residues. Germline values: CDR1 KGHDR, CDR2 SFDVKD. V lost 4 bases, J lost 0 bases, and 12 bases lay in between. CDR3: CATSESSTRSYNEQFF. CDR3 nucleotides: TGTGCCACCAGTGAGTCTAGCACCCGCTCCTACAATGAGCAGTTCTTC.

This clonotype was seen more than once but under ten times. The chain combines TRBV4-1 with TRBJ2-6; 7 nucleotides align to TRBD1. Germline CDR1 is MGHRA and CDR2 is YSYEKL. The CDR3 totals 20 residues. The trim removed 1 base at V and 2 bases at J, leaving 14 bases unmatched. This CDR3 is CASSQGLDRVLRPGANVLTF. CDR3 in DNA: TGCGCCAGCAGCCAAGGACTCGACAGGGTACTACGGCCTGGGGCCAACGTCCTGACTTTC.

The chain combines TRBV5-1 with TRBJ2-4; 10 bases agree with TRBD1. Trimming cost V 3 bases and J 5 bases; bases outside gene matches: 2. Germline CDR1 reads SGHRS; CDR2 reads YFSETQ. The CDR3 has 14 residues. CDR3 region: CASSWTGGENIQYF. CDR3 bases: TGCGCCAGCAGCTGGACAGGGGGAGAAAACATTCAGTACTTC.

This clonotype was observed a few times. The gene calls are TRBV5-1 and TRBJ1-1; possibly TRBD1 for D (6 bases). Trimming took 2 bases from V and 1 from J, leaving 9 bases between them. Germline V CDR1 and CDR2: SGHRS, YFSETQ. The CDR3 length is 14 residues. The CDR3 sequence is CASSFDRPNTEAFF. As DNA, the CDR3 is TGCGCCAGCAGCTTCGACAGGCCGAACACTGAAGCTTTCTTT.

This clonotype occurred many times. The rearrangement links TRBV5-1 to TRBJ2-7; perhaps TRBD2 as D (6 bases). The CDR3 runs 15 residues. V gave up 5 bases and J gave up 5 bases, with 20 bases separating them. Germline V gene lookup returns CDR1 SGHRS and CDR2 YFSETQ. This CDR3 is CASRFRDSTEHEQYF. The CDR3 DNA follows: TGCGCCAGCAGATTCCGGGACTCCACAGAGCACGAGCAGTACTTC. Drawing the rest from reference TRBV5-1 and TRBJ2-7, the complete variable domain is KAGVTQTPRYLIKTRGQQVTLSCSPISGHRSVSWYQQTPGQGLQFLFEYFSETQRNKGNFPGRFSGRQFSNSRSEMNVSTLELGDSALYLCASRFRDSTEHEQYFGPGTRLTVT.

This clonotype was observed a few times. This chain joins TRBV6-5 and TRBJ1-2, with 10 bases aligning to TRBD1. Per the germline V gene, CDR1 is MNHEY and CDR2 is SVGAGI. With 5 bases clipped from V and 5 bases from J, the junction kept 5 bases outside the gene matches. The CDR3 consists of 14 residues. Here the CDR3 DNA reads TGTGCCAGCAGTAACGGACAGGGGGTTTATGGCTACACCTTC. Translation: CASSNGQGVYGYTF.

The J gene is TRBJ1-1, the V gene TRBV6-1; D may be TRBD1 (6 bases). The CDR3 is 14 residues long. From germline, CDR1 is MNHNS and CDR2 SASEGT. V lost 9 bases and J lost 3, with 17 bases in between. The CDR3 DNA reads TGTGCCAGTCGAAGGGGGGCCAAGGACACTGAAGCTTTCTTT. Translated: CASRRGAKDTEAFF.

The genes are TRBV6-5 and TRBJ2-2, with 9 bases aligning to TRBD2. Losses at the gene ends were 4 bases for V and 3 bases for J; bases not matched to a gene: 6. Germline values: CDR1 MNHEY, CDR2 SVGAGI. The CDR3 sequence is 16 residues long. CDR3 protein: CASSWRGGRYTGELFF. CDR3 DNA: TGTGCCAGCAGTTGGCGGGGGGGCCGGTACACCGGGGAGCTGTTTTTT.

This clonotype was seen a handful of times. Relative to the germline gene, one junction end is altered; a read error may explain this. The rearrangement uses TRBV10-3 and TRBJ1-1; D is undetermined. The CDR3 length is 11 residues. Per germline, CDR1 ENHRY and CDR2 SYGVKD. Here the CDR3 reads CAISEERKAFF. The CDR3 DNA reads TGTGCCATAAGTGAGGAACGGAAAGCTTTCTTT.

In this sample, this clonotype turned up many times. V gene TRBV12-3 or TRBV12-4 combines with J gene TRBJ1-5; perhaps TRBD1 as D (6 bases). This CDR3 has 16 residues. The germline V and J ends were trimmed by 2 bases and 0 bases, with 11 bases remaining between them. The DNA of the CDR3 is TGTGCCAGCAGTTTAAGGGGGGGCTTTAGCAATCAGCCCCAGCATTTT. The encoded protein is CASSLRGGFSNQPQHF.

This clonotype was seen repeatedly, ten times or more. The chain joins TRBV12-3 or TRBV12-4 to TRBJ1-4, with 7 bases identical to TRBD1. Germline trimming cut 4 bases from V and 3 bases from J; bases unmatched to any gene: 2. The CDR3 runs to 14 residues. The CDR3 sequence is CASSSTGANEKLFF. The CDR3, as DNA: TGTGCCAGCAGTTCTACAGGGGCTAATGAAAAACTGTTTTTT.

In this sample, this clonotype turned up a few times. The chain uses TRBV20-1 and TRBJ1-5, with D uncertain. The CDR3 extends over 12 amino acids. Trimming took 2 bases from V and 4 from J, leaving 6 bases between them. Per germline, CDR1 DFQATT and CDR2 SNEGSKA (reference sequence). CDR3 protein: CSARPVNQPQHF. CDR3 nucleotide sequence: TGCAGTGCTAGACCCGTTAATCAGCCCCAGCATTTT.

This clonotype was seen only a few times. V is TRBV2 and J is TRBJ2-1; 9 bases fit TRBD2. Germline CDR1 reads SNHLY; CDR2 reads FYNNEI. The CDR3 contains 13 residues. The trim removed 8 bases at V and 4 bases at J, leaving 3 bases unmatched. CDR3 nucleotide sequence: TGTGCCAGCCTCGGACTAGCGTACAATGAGCAGTTCTTC. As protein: CASLGLAYNEQFF. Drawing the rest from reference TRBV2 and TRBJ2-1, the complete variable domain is EPEVTQTPSHQVTQMGQEVILRCVPISNHLYFYWYRQILGQKVEFLVSFYNNEISEKSEIFDDQFSVERPDGSNFTLKIRSTKLEDSAMYFCASLGLAYNEQFFGPGTRLTVL.

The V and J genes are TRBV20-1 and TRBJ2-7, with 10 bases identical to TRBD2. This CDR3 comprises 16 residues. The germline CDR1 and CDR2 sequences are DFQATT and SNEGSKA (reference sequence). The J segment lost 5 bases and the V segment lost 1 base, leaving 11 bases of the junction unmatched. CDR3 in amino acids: CSARVVAGGRRHEQYF. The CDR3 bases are TGCAGTGCTAGAGTCGTAGCGGGAGGAAGGAGGCACGAGCAGTACTTC.